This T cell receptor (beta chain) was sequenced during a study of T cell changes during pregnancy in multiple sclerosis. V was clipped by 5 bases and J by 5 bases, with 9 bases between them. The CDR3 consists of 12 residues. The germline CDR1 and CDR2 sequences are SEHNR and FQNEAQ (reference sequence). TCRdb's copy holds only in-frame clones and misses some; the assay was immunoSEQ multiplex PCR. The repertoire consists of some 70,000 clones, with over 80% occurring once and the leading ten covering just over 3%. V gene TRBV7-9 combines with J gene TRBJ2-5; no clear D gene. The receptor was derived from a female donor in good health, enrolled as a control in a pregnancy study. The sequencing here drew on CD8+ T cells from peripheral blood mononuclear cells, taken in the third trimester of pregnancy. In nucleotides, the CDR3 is TGTGCCAGCAGCCCCCCTCGGGAGACCCAGTACTTC. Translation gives CASSPPRETQYF.